The 12 T cell receptor beta chains below were found in one sample sequenced in a study of response to subunit inactivated influenza vaccine (dated by TCRdb to 2016 to 2019). Libraries were made using RT-PCR. These reads were obtained on an Illumina HiSeq 2500. TCRdb reran the public reads through fastp at Q25 and MiXCR, keeping productive beta chains. Every entry covers one CDR3 protein and lists the most common genes and DNA from its rows. Counted in this sample were about 700,000 distinct CDR3 sequences; approximately 15% of them appeared once. Jointly, the top ten make up 6% to 7% of the sample. This material consisted of PBMCs from blood, taken approximately 15 days before vaccination. The receptors come from a man aged 45-60 years who received an inactivated influenza vaccine. Donor details come from another sample of the same person, matched by shared clones.

J is TRBJ2-2 and V is TRBV20-1; D perhaps matches TRBD1 (6 bases). Germline V CDR1 and CDR2: DFQATT, SNEGSKA (reference sequence). The germline V and J ends were trimmed by 3 bases and 0 bases, with 8 bases remaining between them. The CDR3 is 14 amino acids. The CDR3 DNA follows: TGCAGTGCTAGGCACAGGGCGAACACCGGGGAGCTGTTTTTT. This codes for CSARHRANTGELFF.

This chain links TRBV5-1 with TRBJ2-2, with D unresolved. V was cut by 0 bases and J by 0 bases, with 6 bases left in between. The CDR3 loop spans 15 amino acids. Germline V gene sequence: CDR1 SGHRS, CDR2 YFSETQ. CDR3 sequence (DNA): TGCGCCAGCAGCTTGGGCAGATCGAACACCGGGGAGCTGTTTTTT. Translated, it gives CASSLGRSNTGELFF.

This clonotype was observed a few times. The CDR3 nucleotides are TGTGCCAGCAGTTACTCGACTGTGACGGTCGAGCAGTACTTC. Encoded protein: CASSYSTVTVEQYF. The J gene is TRBJ2-7, the V gene TRBV6-5; D is undetermined. CDR1 and CDR2 from the germline V gene are MNHEY and SVGAGI. The CDR3 runs 14 residues. The V end lost 0 bases, the J end lost 6 bases, and 12 bases lay between the germline ends.

At least ten counts were recorded for this clonotype. The chain recombines TRBV28 with TRBJ1-1, with a tentative D call TRBD1 (6 bases). V was shortened by 5 bases and J by 4 bases, with 8 bases between the two germline ends. Germline CDR1 reads MDHEN; CDR2 reads SYDVKM. The length of the CDR3 is 12 residues. The CDR3 nucleotides are TGTGCCAGCAGTACAGGGCCCACTGAAGCTTTCTTT. This codes for CASSTGPTEAFF.

The CDR3 region is CASSQPLAGAGGADTQYF. DNA of the CDR3: TGTGCCAGCAGCCAACCCTTGGCAGGAGCGGGGGGAGCTGATACGCAGTATTTT. The chain couples TRBV4-2 to TRBJ2-3, with TRBD2 matching 9 bases. This CDR3 contains 18 residues. With 2 bases clipped from V and 6 bases from J, the junction kept 15 bases outside the gene matches. CDR1 LGHNA and CDR2 YNFKEQ come from the germline V gene.

The chain carries TRBV7-9 and TRBJ2-2, with 8 bases lining up with TRBD1. There are 13 residues in the CDR3. V dropped 10 bases and J dropped 7; count of bases not matched to a gene: 8. In germline, CDR1 is SEHNR, CDR2 FQNEAQ (reference sequence). CDR3 sequence (DNA): TGTGCCAATGAGACAGGGGCCGACGGGGAGCTGTTTTTT. It encodes CANETGADGELFF.

This clonotype was detected many times. Here the CDR3 reads CATSRDYYEQYF. The CDR3 region has the DNA TGTGCCACCAGCAGAGATTACTACGAGCAGTACTTC. The chain uses TRBV15 and TRBJ2-7; D is unclear. Germline lookup yields CDR1 LNHNV and CDR2 YYDKDF (reference sequence). This CDR3 has 12 residues. V was shortened by 0 bases and J by 3 bases, with 3 bases between the two germline ends.

This clonotype has just a few counts. V and J are TRBV20-1 and TRBJ2-3; D not certain. There are 16 residues in the CDR3. Germline V CDR1 and CDR2: DFQATT, SNEGSKA (reference sequence). Trimming stripped 3 bases from V and 0 bases from J, with 16 bases between. CDR3 region: CSARPVRQLSTDTQYF. CDR3 coding DNA: TGCAGTGCTAGGCCCGTTCGGCAACTAAGCACAGATACGCAGTATTTT.

This rearrangement joins TRBV5-1 to TRBJ2-6; D is perhaps TRBD1 (8 bases). CDR1 and CDR2 (germline): SGHRS, YFSETQ. V shed 4 bases and J shed 4 bases, with 18 bases lying between them. The CDR3 has 17 amino acids. The CDR3 coding sequence is TGCGCCAGCAGCCCCCGACAGGGGAGGGAAGGGGCCAACGTCCTGACTTTC. This translates into CASSPRQGREGANVLTF.

This clonotype was observed a handful of times. The J gene is TRBJ2-5, the V gene TRBV5-1; 9 nucleotides match TRBD1. This CDR3 has 14 residues. Germline V gene data show CDR1 as SGHRS and CDR2 as YFSETQ. Trimming cost V 7 bases and J 4 bases; bases outside gene matches: 8. The CDR3 region is CASRQGVNRETQYF. The CDR3 DNA is TGCGCCAGCCGACAGGGGGTAAATAGAGAGACCCAGTACTTC. The variable domain in full, completed from reference TRBV5-1 and TRBJ2-5, reads KAGVTQTPRYLIKTRGQQVTLSCSPISGHRSVSWYQQTPGQGLQFLFEYFSETQRNKGNFPGRFSGRQFSNSRSEMNVSTLELGDSALYLCASRQGVNRETQYFGPGTRLLVL.

V usage is TRBV5-1 and J usage is TRBJ2-7, with 9 nucleotides matching TRBD1. This CDR3 is built from 15 residues. The V gene end was trimmed by 3 bases and the J gene end by 6 bases; junction bases not matched to a gene: 10. The germline CDR1 and CDR2 sequences are SGHRS and YFSETQ. The DNA of the CDR3 is TGCGCCAGCAGCTCCTCCGGGACAGGGTATGGCGAGCAGTACTTC. Protein product: CASSSSGTGYGEQYF.

A few counts support this clonotype. V and J are TRBV20-1 and TRBJ2-1, with D possibly being TRBD1 (6 bases). CDR1 DFQATT and CDR2 SNEGSKA come from the germline V gene (reference sequence). With 4 bases removed from V and 1 base from J, the gap between germline ends came to 11 bases. The CDR3 is made up of 14 amino acids. CDR3 nucleotide sequence: TGCAGTGCTACCGGACAGATTTCCTACAATGAGCAGTTCTTC. Its translation is CSATGQISYNEQFF.